Many counts were recorded for the clone carrying this T cell receptor beta chain. The sample belongs to a study of blood T cells in healthy people across ages. Study overall: Using template switching, researchers captured about one barcoded beta molecule for each two T cells.

Trimming stripped 0 bases from V and 3 bases from J, with 2 bases between. This CDR3 region has 12 residues. Germline V CDR1 and CDR2: ENHRY, SYGVKD. For the second PCR, which ran for about 7 to 11 cycles, a sample-barcoded 5' primer and a J-beta primer mix were used. TCRdb independently ran MiXCR on the 5' RACE reads; one entry per CDR3 protein. The sample contains approximately 1.5 million distinct CDR3 sequences, 34% of which appear only once. The J gene is TRBJ2-5, the V gene TRBV10-3; D gene unclear. This receptor was obtained from a woman aged 25 to 45 in good health. The sample comprised blood. CDR3 sequence: CAISESEETQYF. CDR3 DNA sequence: TGTGCCATCAGTGAGTCGGAAGAGACCCAGTACTTC.